Included here is one T cell receptor (beta chain) sequence, with context. This record belongs to a study of blood T cell repertoires in COVID-19. Study-level information: COVID-19 samples from acute and convalescent phases originated in the United States, Italy and Spain. Sources were T cells, B-cell-depleted T cells, or PBMCs; the material itself was cDNA or gDNA.

In the authors' workflow: Using reference gene primer amplification, nucleated cell counts were estimated. Clones were sequenced by immunoSEQ multiplex PCR, and TCRdb holds only the in-frame ones, with some missing. V and J calls and clone size are as listed in that table; D and trimming were resolved from the DNA. The sample includes approximately 150,000 clones, around nine tenths of them seen just once. This CDR3 spans 15 amino acids. CDR1 and CDR2 from the germline V gene are SQVTM and ANQGSEA. Trimming took 4 bases from V and 6 from J; bases not matched to a gene: 6. Sequenced sample: peripheral blood. The TCR comes from a woman in her fifties or sixties with active or convalescent COVID-19. This chain uses TRBV29-1 with TRBJ2-2; 12 bases fit TRBD1. CDR3 sequence (DNA): TGCAGCGTTGCCGTGGGACAGGGGGCGCCCGGGGAGCTGTTTTTT. It translates to CSVAVGQGAPGELFF.